The clone carrying this T cell receptor (beta chain) occurred a few times. Stated time point: newly diagnosed GD, antithyroid drugs for less than 3 months. PBMC-extracted RNA yielded the TCR library. The guidelines of the American Thyroid Association were the basis for diagnosing Graves' disease. The source of the sample is a study of regulatory T cells in long-lasting Graves disease. Sequencing libraries for TCR beta were prepared with iRepertoire HTBI primers and Arm-PCR of CDR3 regions. TCRdb reprocessed the multiplex PCR reads via MiXCR and lists one record per CDR3 protein. This table holds approximately 490,000 distinct CDR3 sequences, under 20% found once. The trim removed 8 bases at V and 2 bases at J, leaving 8 bases unmatched. Germline assignment: CDR1 MNHEY and CDR2 SVGEGT. This CDR3 has 16 residues. This same sample was also taken into another study, of T cells in Graves' hyperthyroidism and ophthalmopathy. From that paper: Among the patients, aged 18 to 65, hyperthyroidism was newly diagnosed and had lasted under 2 months. Based on clinical symptoms, serum thyroxine and TRAb, thyroid ultrasound and orbital computed tomography, diagnoses were reached. Researchers ran a first-round RT-PCR on the TCR CDR3 using the HTBI primer set.

The chain uses TRBV6-2 or TRBV6-3 and TRBJ2-2; TRBD2 agrees at 10 bases. The sequenced sample was peripheral blood mononuclear cells (PBMCs), obtained at new diagnosis, from a patient treated with antithyroid drugs. This TCR derives from a man between 40 and 49 years old with Graves disease. CDR3 coding DNA: TGTGCCAGCCTAAACGGACTAGCGGCCAACACCGGGGAGCTGTTTTTT. Translation gives CASLNGLAANTGELFF.